Below, 16 T cell receptor beta chains from the same sample are listed, as sequenced in a study of sequential checkpoint blockade in melanoma (dated by TCRdb to about 2019). In light of the paper, this sample's treatment or condition label describes: randomized to nivolumab then ipilimumab (arm A) or the reverse (arm B). Receptor amplification or capture employed the immunoSEQ multiplex PCR assay. The immuneACCESS repertoire file appears here via TCRdb, limited to in-frame rearrangements. These files lack a portion of the clones; in checked studies, under half of the deficit traces to unresolved V genes, and the cause of the others is not known. The sample table shows fewer than 20,000 clones, and about four fifths are seen once. The ten largest clones capture 36% of the sample. The sample consisted of CD8+ T cells sorted from blood (inferred from file names), taken from a patient given nivolumab and ipilimumab in sequence. Receptors originate from a human donor with melanoma.

The chain employs TRBV19 and TRBJ2-1, with 12 nucleotides matching TRBD2. CDR1 and CDR2 (germline): LNHDA, SQIVND (reference sequence). The ends lost 5 bases at V and 6 bases at J; junction bases unmatched: 5. The CDR3 length is 15 residues. The CDR3 sequence: CASSQTSGSLNEQFF. CDR3 in DNA: TGTGCCAGTAGTCAGACTAGCGGGAGCCTCAATGAGCAGTTCTTC.

This chain links TRBV6-6 with TRBJ2-5; 7 positions agree with TRBD2. There are 16 residues in the CDR3. Unmatched junction bases numbered 4, after V lost 0 bases and J lost 0 bases. The germline V gene has CDR1 MNHNY and CDR2 SVGAGI (reference sequence). For the CDR3, the DNA is TGTGCCAGCAGTTACTCGGTCGGGAGGTACCAAGAGACCCAGTACTTC. Its protein is CASSYSVGRYQETQYF.

The CDR3 DNA is TGTGCCAGCAGCGGACAGGGTGGGGAGAACACTGAAGCTTTCTTT. It codes for CASSGQGGENTEAFF. This chain links TRBV9 with TRBJ1-1, with 7 bases identical to TRBD1. The V segment lost 3 bases and the J segment 1 base; nucleotides outside the gene matches: 6. Germline lookup yields CDR1 SGDLS and CDR2 YYNGEE. The CDR3 covers 15 residues.

The rearrangement links TRBV4-1 to TRBJ2-7, with D unresolved. The V gene lost 4 bases and the J gene lost 2 bases, with 12 bases spanning the gap. CDR1 and CDR2 from the germline V gene are MGHRA and YSYEKL. The CDR3 has 14 residues. The CDR3 coding sequence is TGCGCCAGCAGCCCCTCCCCAGAGGCCTACGAGCAGTACTTC. It codes for CASSPSPEAYEQYF.

V is TRBV6-5 and J is TRBJ1-2, with 7 bases aligning to TRBD1. Unmatched junction bases numbered 10, after V lost 2 bases and J lost 4 bases. In germline, CDR1 is MNHEY, CDR2 SVGAGI. The CDR3 consists of 16 residues. The CDR3 nucleotides read TGTGCCAGCAGTTACCAAGCTTGGGACAGTGGCTATGGCTACACCTTC. Its translation is CASSYQAWDSGYGYTF.

The chain carries TRBV19 and TRBJ1-5; TRBD1 agrees at 7 bases. Germline V lookup: CDR1 LNHDA, CDR2 SQIVND (reference sequence). The CDR3 runs 16 residues. V shed 1 base and J 0 bases; nucleotides not matched to a gene: 3. This CDR3 is CASSIAGGYSNQPQHF. For the CDR3, the DNA is TGTGCCAGTAGTATAGCAGGGGGATATAGCAATCAGCCCCAGCATTTT.

This rearrangement joins TRBV27 to TRBJ2-1; TRBD2 matches at 12 bases. V dropped 8 bases and J dropped 9; count of bases not matched to a gene: 8. CDR1 and CDR2 (germline): MNHEY, SMNVEV (reference sequence). The length of the CDR3 is 14 residues. CDR3 amino acids: CASQILAGGLEQFF. CDR3 DNA sequence: TGTGCCAGCCAAATCCTAGCGGGGGGGCTTGAGCAGTTCTTC.

The V gene is TRBV7-9, the J gene TRBJ2-5; a possible D gene is TRBD1 (5 bases). V was trimmed by 5 bases and J by 6 bases, leaving 10 bases between them. Germline assignment: CDR1 SEHNR and CDR2 FQNEAQ (reference sequence). The CDR3 consists of 12 residues. CDR3: CASSTTVQTQYF. The CDR3 DNA is TGTGCCAGCAGCACGACAGTGCAGACCCAGTACTTC.

The J gene is TRBJ2-1, the V gene TRBV5-6, with TRBD2 identical over 7 bases. Germline V gene sequence: CDR1 SGHDT, CDR2 YYEEEE. J lost 7 bases, V lost 4 bases, and 11 bases had no gene match. The CDR3 spans 15 residues. This chain's CDR3 is CASSRWEGEVNEQFF. Here the CDR3 DNA reads TGTGCCAGCAGCCGTTGGGAGGGAGAGGTTAATGAGCAGTTCTTC.

This CDR3 is CASSVERGVMDTQYF. The CDR3 DNA follows: TGTGCCAGCAGCGTTGAGCGGGGGGTGATGGATACGCAGTATTTT. J is TRBJ2-3 and V is TRBV9; 9 bases are a match to TRBD2. CDR3 length: 15 amino acids. The V gene's germline CDR1 is SGDLS and CDR2 YYNGEE. The V gene end was trimmed by 2 bases and the J gene end by 6 bases; junction bases not matched to a gene: 7.

In this sample, this clone turned up once. The chain uses TRBV27 and TRBJ1-2, with a tentative D call TRBD1 (5 bases). Per germline, CDR1 MNHEY and CDR2 SMNVEV (reference sequence). The CDR3 covers 12 residues. V dropped 5 bases and J dropped 7 bases, with 11 bases sitting between them. The DNA of the CDR3 is TGTGCCAGCAGTCGTCGACAGTTTGGCTACACCTTC. This codes for CASSRRQFGYTF.

The chain has TRBV7-6 and TRBJ1-1; 9 bases agree with TRBD1. The V gene end was trimmed by 2 bases and the J gene end by 4 bases; junction bases not matched to a gene: 5. Germline CDR1 SGHVS, CDR2 FNYEAQ. The CDR3 is 15 residues long. Here the CDR3 reads CASSLNDRGGTEAFF. CDR3 DNA sequence: TGTGCCAGCAGCTTAAATGACAGGGGGGGCACTGAAGCTTTCTTT.

The J gene is TRBJ1-2, the V gene TRBV5-6; 7 positions match TRBD1. The CDR3 is 12 residues long. V shed 7 bases and J 8 bases; nucleotides not matched to a gene: 8. Germline V gives CDR1 SGHDT, CDR2 YYEEEE. CDR3 bases: TGTGCCAGCGGATCAACAGGGGCCGGCTACACCTTC. Amino acid sequence: CASGSTGAGYTF.

This chain uses TRBV4-1 with TRBJ2-3; D not certain. CDR3 length: 17 residues. V was cut by 0 bases and J by 2 bases, with 15 bases left in between. Germline assignment: CDR1 MGHRA and CDR2 YSYEKL. The CDR3 here is CASSQDVRQAYTDTQYF. The CDR3 nucleotides are TGCGCCAGCAGCCAAGATGTTAGGCAGGCTTACACAGATACGCAGTATTTT.

The chain is built from TRBV28 and TRBJ1-1; a weak D match, TRBD1 (5 bases). This CDR3 has 15 amino acids. Per the germline V gene, CDR1 is MDHEN and CDR2 is SYDVKM. V was pared by 2 bases and J by 0 bases, with 10 bases between. In DNA form, the CDR3 reads TGTGCCAGCAGTTTAGGGGGGAATTTGAACACTGAAGCTTTCTTT. This codes for CASSLGGNLNTEAFF.

The rearrangement joins TRBV30 to TRBJ1-3, with a tentative D call TRBD1 (6 bases). Trimming removed 4 bases at V and 2 bases at J, with 18 bases between. Germline V lookup: CDR1 GTSNPN, CDR2 SVGIG (reference sequence). The CDR3 contains 16 residues. The CDR3 DNA sequence: TGTGCCTGGACGATTACAGGGCGGATTACTGGAAACACCATATATTTT. Translated: CAWTITGRITGNTIYF.